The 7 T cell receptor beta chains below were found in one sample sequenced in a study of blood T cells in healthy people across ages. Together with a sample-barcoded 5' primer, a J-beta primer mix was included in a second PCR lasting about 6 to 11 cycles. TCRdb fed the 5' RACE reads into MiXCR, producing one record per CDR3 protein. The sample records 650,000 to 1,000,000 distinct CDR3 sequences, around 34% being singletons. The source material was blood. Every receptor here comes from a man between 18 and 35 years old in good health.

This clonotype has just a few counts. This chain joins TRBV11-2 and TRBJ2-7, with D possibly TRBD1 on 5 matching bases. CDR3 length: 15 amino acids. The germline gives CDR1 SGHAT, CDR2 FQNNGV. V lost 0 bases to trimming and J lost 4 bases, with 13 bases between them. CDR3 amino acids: CASSLDQAPGYEQYF. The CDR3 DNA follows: TGTGCCAGCAGCTTAGATCAGGCCCCAGGGTACGAGCAGTACTTC.

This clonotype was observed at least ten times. CDR3 sequence reads: CASSSMVPGQSHRSYNEQFF. The CDR3 nucleotides read TGCGCCAGCAGCTCGATGGTCCCGGGACAGTCCCACCGCTCCTACAATGAGCAGTTCTTC. The rearrangement uses TRBV5-1 and TRBJ2-1; TRBD1 matches 7 bases. CDR1 and CDR2 from the germline V gene are SGHRS and YFSETQ. The ends lost 3 bases at V and 0 bases at J; junction bases unmatched: 18. There are 20 residues in the CDR3.

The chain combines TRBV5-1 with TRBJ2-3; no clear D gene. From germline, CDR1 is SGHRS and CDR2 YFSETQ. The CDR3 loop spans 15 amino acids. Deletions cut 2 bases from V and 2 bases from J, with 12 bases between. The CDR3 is CASSFRLDSTDTQYF. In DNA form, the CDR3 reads TGCGCCAGCAGCTTCCGACTCGATTCCACAGATACGCAGTATTTT.

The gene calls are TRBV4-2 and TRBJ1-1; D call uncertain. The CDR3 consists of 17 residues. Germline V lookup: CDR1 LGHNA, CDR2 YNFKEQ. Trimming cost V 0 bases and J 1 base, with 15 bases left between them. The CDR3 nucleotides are TGTGCCAGCAGCCAAGAGCGTTTCACGGCCGGGAACACTGAAGCTTTCTTT. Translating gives CASSQERFTAGNTEAFF.

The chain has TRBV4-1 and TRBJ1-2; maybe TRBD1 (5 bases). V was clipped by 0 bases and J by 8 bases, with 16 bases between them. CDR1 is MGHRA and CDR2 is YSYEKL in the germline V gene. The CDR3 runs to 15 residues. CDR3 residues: CASSQELQGNEGYTF. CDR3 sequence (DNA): TGCGCCAGCAGCCAAGAATTGCAGGGAAATGAGGGCTACACCTTC.

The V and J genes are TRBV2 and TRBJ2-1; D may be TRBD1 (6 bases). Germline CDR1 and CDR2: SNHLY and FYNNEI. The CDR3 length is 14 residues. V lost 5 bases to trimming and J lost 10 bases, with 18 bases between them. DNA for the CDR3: TGTGCCAGCAGTTCGAACAGGGAGATAGAGGAGCAGTTCTTC. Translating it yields CASSSNREIEEQFF.

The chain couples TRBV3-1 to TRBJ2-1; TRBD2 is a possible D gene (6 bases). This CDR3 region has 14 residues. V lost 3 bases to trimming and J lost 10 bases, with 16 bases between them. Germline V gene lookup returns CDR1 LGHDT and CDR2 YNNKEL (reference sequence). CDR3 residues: CASSHRKGGEEQFF. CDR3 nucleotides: TGTGCCAGCAGCCATCGTAAGGGAGGAGAGGAGCAGTTCTTC.